This TCR beta chain came from a study of T cells in Graves' hyperthyroidism and ophthalmopathy. Study-wide points: Blood also carried most thyroid clonotypes expanded above 0.001.

This CDR3 is built from 15 residues. CDR1 is SGHDT and CDR2 is YYEEEE in the germline V gene. Unmatched junction bases numbered 10, after V lost 4 bases and J lost 4 bases. The TCR beta CDR3 regions underwent amplification using RNA transcripts as the source. HTBI primers drove first-round RT-PCR of the TCR CDR3. MiXCR, applied by TCRdb to the multiplex PCR reads, yields one record per CDR3 protein. Seen here are 450,000 to 650,000 distinct CDR3 sequences, around 14% observed once, and the top ten hold roughly 6.9%. This clonotype was counted many times. Its antigen remains unidentified. Disease duration was under 3 months in the ophthalmopathy patients, who also had a Clinical Activity Score of at least 3 and a NOSPECS grade of at least 4. Uncontrolled infection, other autoimmune disease, pregnancy and lactation each barred patients from inclusion.

This TCR derives from a woman aged 18-35 years with Graves' ophthalmopathy. Sequencing used blood. The gene calls are TRBV5-6 and TRBJ2-7; 8 nucleotides align to TRBD2. DNA of the CDR3: TGTGCCAGCAGCCCCCGCGCGGGAGGACCGTACGAGCAGTACTTC. Its translation is CASSPRAGGPYEQYF.